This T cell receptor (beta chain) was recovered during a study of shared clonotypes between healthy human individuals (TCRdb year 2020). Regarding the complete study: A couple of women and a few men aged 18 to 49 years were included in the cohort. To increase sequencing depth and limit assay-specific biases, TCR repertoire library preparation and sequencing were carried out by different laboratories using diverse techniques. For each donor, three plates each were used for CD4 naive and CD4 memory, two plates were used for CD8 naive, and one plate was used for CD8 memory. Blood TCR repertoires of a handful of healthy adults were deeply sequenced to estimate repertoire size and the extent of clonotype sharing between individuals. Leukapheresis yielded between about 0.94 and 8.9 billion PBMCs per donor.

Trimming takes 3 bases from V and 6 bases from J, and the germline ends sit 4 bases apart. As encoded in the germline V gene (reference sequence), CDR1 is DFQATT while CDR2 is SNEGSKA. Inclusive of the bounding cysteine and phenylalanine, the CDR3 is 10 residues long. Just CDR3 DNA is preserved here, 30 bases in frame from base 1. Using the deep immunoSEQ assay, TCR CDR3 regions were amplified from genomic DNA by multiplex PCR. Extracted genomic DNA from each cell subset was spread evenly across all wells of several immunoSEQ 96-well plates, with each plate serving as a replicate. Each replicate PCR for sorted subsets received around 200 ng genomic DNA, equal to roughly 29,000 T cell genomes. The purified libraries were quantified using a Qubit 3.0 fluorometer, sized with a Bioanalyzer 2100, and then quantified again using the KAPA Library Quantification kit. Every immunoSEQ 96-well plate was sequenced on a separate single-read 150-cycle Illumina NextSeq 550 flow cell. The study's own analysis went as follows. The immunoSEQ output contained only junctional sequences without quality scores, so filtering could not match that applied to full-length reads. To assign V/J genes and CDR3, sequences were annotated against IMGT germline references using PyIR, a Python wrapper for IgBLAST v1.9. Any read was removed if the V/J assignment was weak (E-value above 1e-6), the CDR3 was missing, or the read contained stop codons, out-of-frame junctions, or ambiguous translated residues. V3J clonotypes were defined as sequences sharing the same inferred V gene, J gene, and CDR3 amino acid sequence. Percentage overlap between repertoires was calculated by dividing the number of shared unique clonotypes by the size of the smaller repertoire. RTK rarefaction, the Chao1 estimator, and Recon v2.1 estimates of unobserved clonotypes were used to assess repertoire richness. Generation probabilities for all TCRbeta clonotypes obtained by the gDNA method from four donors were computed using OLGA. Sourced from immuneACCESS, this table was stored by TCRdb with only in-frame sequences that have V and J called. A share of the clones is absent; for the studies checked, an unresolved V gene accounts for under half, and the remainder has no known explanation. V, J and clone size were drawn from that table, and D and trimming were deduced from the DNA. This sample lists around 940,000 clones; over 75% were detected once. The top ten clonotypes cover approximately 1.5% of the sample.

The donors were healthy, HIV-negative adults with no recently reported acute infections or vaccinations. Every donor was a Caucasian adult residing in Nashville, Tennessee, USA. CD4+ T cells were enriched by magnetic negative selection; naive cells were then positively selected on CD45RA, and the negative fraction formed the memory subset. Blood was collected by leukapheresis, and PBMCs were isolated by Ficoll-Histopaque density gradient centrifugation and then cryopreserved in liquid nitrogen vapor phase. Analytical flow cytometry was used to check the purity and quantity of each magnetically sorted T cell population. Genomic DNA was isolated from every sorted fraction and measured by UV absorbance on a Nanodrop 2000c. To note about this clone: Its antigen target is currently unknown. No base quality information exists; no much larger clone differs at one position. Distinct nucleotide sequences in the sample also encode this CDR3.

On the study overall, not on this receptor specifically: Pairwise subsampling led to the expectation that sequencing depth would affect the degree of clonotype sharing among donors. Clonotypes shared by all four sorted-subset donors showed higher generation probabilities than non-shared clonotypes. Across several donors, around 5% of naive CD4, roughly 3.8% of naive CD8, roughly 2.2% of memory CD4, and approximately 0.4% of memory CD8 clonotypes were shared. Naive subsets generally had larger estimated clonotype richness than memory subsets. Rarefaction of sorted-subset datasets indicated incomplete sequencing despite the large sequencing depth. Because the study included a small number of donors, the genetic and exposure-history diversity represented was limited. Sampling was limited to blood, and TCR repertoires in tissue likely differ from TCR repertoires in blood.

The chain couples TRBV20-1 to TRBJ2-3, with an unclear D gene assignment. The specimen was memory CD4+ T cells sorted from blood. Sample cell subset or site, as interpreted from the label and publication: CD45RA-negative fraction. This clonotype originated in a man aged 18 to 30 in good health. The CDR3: CSASRDTQYF. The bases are TGCAGTGCTAGTAGGGATACGCAGTATTTT.